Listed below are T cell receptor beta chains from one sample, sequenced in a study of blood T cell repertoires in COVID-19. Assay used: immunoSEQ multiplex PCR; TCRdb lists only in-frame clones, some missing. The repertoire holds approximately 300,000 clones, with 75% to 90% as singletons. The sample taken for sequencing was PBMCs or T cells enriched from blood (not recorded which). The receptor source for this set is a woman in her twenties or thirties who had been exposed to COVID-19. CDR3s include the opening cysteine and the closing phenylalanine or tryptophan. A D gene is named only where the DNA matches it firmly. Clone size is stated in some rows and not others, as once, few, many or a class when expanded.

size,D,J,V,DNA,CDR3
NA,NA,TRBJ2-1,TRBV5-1,TGCGCCAGCAGCTTCATGGCCGGAACTAGTTGGCAGTTCTTC,CASSFMAGTSWQFF
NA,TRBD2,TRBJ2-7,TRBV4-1,TGCGCCAGCAGCCCCGGACTAGCGGTTAGCTCCTACGAGCAGTACTTC,CASSPGLAVSSYEQYF
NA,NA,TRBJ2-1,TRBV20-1,TGCAGTGCCGGGACATTCGGTGAGCAGTTCTTC,CSAGTFGEQFF
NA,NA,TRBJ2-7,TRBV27,TGTGCCAGCAGTTTAGGAGGGGGCTACTACGAGCAGTACTTC,CASSLGGGYYEQYF
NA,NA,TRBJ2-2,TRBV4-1,TGCGCCAGCAGCCAAGGGAGAAGCGGGGAGCTGTTTTTT,CASSQGRSGELFF
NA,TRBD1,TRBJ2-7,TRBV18,TGTGCCAGCTCACCGTTCGCGCCCGACAGGGGGTCCGAGCAGTACTTC,CASSPFAPDRGSEQYF
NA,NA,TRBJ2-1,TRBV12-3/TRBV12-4,TGTGCCAGCAGGCCTAAGTCCTACAATGAGCAGTTCTTC,CASRPKSYNEQFF
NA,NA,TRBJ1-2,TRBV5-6,TGTGCCAGCAGCTTGGTCGGTAGGGCAGGGGAAGGCTACACCTTC,CASSLVGRAGEGYTF
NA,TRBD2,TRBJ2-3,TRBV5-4,TGTGCCAGCGAGTCTAGCGGGGGGCAGATAGATACGCAGTATTTT,CASESSGGQIDTQYF
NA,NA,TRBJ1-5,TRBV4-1,TGCGCCAGCAGCCAAGATACAGGCGGTGGCAATCAGCCCCAGCATTTT,CASSQDTGGGNQPQHF
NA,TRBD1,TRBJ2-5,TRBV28,TGTGCCAGCAGTCCAGGGGGAAGAGACCAGTACTTC,CASSPGGRDQYF
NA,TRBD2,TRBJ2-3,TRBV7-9,TGTGCCAGCAGCTTTAGCGGGGACAAGGATACGCAGTATTTT,CASSFSGDKDTQYF
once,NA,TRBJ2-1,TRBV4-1,TGCGCCAGCAGCCCGATCTTTCAGGGTTTCTTTAGGCAGTTCTTC,CASSPIFQGFFRQFF
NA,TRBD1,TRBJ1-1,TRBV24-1,TGTGCCACCAGTGCGACAGGGGGCTTGAACACTGAAGCTTTCTTT,CATSATGGLNTEAFF
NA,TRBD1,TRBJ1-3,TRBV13,TGTGCCAGCAGCTTTGACAGGGGGCCTGGAAACACCATATATTTT,CASSFDRGPGNTIYF
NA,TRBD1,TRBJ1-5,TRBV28,TGTGCCAGCAGGCCTACAGGGGAGCAGCCCCAGCATTTT,CASRPTGEQPQHF
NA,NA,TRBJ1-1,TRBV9,TGTGCCAGCAGCGCGACCCCTCAGGCGCAGGGTAACACTGAAGCTTTCTTT,CASSATPQAQGNTEAFF
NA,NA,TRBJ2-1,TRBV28,TGTGCCAGCAGTTTTGGGCGGGACTTCTACAATGAGCAGTTCTTC,CASSFGRDFYNEQFF
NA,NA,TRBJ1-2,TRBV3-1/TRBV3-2,TGTGCCAGCAGCCAAGCGGCCAGGGCTTACTATGGCTACACCTTC,CASSQAARAYYGYTF
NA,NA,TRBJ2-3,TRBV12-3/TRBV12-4,TGTGCCAGCAGCCGACAGAGGAGTACGCAGTATTTT,CASSRQRSTQYF
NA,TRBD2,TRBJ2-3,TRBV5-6,TGTGCCCGCTCCGCGCGGGGGGGCGCCACAGATACGCAGTATTTT,CARSARGGATDTQYF
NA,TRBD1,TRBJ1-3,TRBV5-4,TGTGCCAGCAGCTTGGCAGGGGGAATCTCTGGAAACACCATATATTTT,CASSLAGGISGNTIYF
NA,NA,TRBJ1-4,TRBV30,TGTGCCTGGAGTCCGGACTCAGAAAAACTGTTTTTT,CAWSPDSEKLFF
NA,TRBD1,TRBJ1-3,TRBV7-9,TGTGCCAGCAGCTATTCAGGGGGCGAAAACACCATATATTTT,CASSYSGGENTIYF
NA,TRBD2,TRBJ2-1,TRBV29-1,TGCAGCGTTGATTCTAGCGGGAGCGATGAGCAGTTCTTC,CSVDSSGSDEQFF
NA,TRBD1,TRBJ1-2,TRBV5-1,TGCGCCAGCAGCCCCGACAGGGATTACGGCTACACCTTC,CASSPDRDYGYTF
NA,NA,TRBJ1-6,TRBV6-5,TGTGCCAGCAGACCCGGACAGTCTAATAATTCACCCCTCCACTTT,CASRPGQSNNSPLHF
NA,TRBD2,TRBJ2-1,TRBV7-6,TGTGCCAGCAGCATCGGACTAGCGGGGCTAAACAATGAGCAGTTCTTC,CASSIGLAGLNNEQFF
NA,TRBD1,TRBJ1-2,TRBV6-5,TGTGCCAGCAGCGAGGGACAGTCCTTATATTATGGCTACACCTTC,CASSEGQSLYYGYTF
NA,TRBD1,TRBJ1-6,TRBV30,TGTGCCTCGGACAGGGGGCACTCACCCCTCCACTTT,CASDRGHSPLHF
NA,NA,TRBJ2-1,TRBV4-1,TGCGCCAGCAGCCAAGGGCCCCGGGGTAGGTCCTACAATGAGCAGTTCTTC,CASSQGPRGRSYNEQFF
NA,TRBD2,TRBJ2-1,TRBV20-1,TGCAGTGCTAGTCGGACTAGCGGGGGGTCCAATGAGCAGTTCTTC,CSASRTSGGSNEQFF
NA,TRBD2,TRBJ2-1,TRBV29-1,TGCAGCGTTGATGGCGGGGGGCGCGCCTACAATGAGCAGTTCTTC,CSVDGGGRAYNEQFF
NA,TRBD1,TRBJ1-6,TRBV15,TGTGCCACCAGCAGAGATGACAGGGATAATTCACCCCTCCACTTT,CATSRDDRDNSPLHF
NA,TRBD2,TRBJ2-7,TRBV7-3,TGTGCCAGCAGCCCTCGTAGCGGGGGCCCCTCCTACGAGCAGTACTTC,CASSPRSGGPSYEQYF
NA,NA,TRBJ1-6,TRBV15,TGTGCCACCAGACAGGGTTGGAATTCACCCCTCCACTTT,CATRQGWNSPLHF
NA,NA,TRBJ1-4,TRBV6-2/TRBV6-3,TGTGCCAGCAGTTACCGGGAAAAACTGTTTTTT,CASSYREKLFF
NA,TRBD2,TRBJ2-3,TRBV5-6,TGTGCCAGCAGCTCGCGCGTAGCGGGAGTAACGGGCACAGATACGCAGTATTTT,CASSSRVAGVTGTDTQYF
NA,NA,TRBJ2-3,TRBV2,TGTGCCAGCAGTTTAAGAAGGCCGCCAGGGACAGATACGCAGTATTTT,CASSLRRPPGTDTQYF
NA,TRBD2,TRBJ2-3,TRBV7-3,TGTGCCAGCAGCGTACGACGGACTAGCGGGGGAGATTCAGATACGCAGTATTTT,CASSVRRTSGGDSDTQYF
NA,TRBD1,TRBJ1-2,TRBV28,TGTGCCAGCAGTTCCGAACAGGGGGTGGCTGGCTACACCTTC,CASSSEQGVAGYTF
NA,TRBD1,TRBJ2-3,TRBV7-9,TGTGCCAGCAGTCCCGCGGGGACAGGGGTCTCAGATACGCAGTATTTT,CASSPAGTGVSDTQYF
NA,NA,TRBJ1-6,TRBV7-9,TGTGCCAGCATCCCGGGTTTCTCCCTTTATCCCCTCCACTTT,CASIPGFSLYPLHF
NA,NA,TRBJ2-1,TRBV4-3,TGCGCCAGCAGCCCAACGGGGAATGAGCAGTTCTTC,CASSPTGNEQFF
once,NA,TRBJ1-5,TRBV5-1,TGCGCCAGCAGCTCCGAGGGTTCGGGTCAGCCCCAGCATTTT,CASSSEGSGQPQHF
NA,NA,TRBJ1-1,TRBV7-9,TGTGCCAGCAGGATTCAGGGTAACACTGAAGCTTTCTTT,CASRIQGNTEAFF
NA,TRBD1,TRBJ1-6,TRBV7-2,TGTGCCAGCAGCGGACAGGGCACCTATAATTCACCCCTCCACTTT,CASSGQGTYNSPLHF
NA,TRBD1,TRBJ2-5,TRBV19,TGTGCCAGTAGTTTACAGGGGGCCCGAGAGACCCAGTACTTC,CASSLQGARETQYF
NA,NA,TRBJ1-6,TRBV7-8,TGTGCCAGCAGCTTAGGAGAGGGGAGGTCACCCCTCCACTTT,CASSLGEGRSPLHF
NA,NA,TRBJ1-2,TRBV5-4,TGTGCCAGCACCATGTCCGGTCACTATGGCTACACCTTC,CASTMSGHYGYTF